The next 11 T cell receptor beta chains were all read from a single sample in a study of metastatic and nonmetastatic thyroid tumors. No patient received treatment before thyroid surgery. Using MiXCR, TCRdb reanalyzed the PCR reads. The table lists some 29,000 clones, about 3.9% of them singletons, with about 3.3% in the top ten. The sample consisted of blood. The receptors come from a male donor with papillary thyroid cancer or a benign thyroid nodule (not recorded which). Some clones in this sample may be carry-over from other donors' samples.

Relative to its sample, this clone is medium-sized. V and J are TRBV12-3 or TRBV12-4 and TRBJ1-2; D might be TRBD1 (5 bases). This CDR3 is 14 amino acids long. Deletions cut 1 base from V and 2 bases from J, with 8 bases between. CDR3 nucleotide sequence: TGTGCCAGCAGTTTAGGCGAGGGGAACTATGGCTACACCTTC. Residues: CASSLGEGNYGYTF.

This clone was seen only a few times. The gene calls are TRBV20-1 and TRBJ2-7; no firm D call. V lost 3 bases, J lost 5 bases, and 23 bases lay in between. The V gene's germline CDR1 is DFQATT and CDR2 SNEGSKA (reference sequence). This CDR3 is built from 16 residues. The chain's CDR3 is CSARGAYSGPQDEQYF. The CDR3 DNA is TGCAGTGCTAGGGGTGCTTATTCCGGGCCTCAAGACGAGCAGTACTTC.

In regard to this clone: Other DNA sequences in the same sample also yield this CDR3. The chain links TRBV6-1 to TRBJ2-7; 8 positions agree with TRBD1. This CDR3 has 14 residues. Germline lookup yields CDR1 MNHNS and CDR2 SASEGT. The V segment lost 8 bases and the J segment 6 bases; nucleotides outside the gene matches: 12. In DNA, the CDR3 is TGTGCCAGCGTCCTGACAGGGGAACGGGGCGAGCAGTACTTC. This translates into CASVLTGERGEQYF.

This clone was counted ten times or more. The chain joins TRBV6-2 or TRBV6-3 to TRBJ2-3; 10 bases line up with TRBD2. The CDR3 has 18 residues. The ends lost 6 bases at V and 0 bases at J; junction bases unmatched: 12. From germline, CDR1 is MNHEY and CDR2 SVGEGT. This CDR3 is CASRYSSGSGLSTDTQYF. The CDR3 DNA reads TGTGCCAGCAGGTATTCTAGCGGGAGTGGACTAAGCACAGATACGCAGTATTTT.

The sample holds many counts of this clone. The V gene is TRBV18, the J gene TRBJ1-2; D call uncertain. Trimming stripped 3 bases from V and 2 bases from J, with 10 bases between. The CDR3 spans 14 residues. CDR1 and CDR2 (germline): KGHSH, LQKENI. CDR3 residues: CASSPLPRNYGYTF. The CDR3 bases are TGTGCCAGCTCACCCTTGCCCCGAAACTATGGCTACACCTTC. Variable domain in full (rest from reference TRBV18 and TRBJ1-2): NAGVMQNPRHLVRRRGQEARLRCSPMKGHSHVYWYRQLPEEGLKFMVYLQKENIIDESGMPKERFSAEFPKEGPSILRIQQVVRGDSAAYFCASSPLPRNYGYTFGSGTRLTVV.

This clone was counted ten times or more. The genes are TRBV15 and TRBJ2-1; D unclear. CDR1 is LNHNV, CDR2 YYDKDF, per germline (reference sequence). The CDR3 is 15 amino acids. V was pared by 1 base and J by 2 bases, with 9 bases between. This CDR3 is CATSRARGTYNEQFF. CDR3 in DNA: TGTGCCACCAGCAGAGCCCGAGGTACCTACAATGAGCAGTTCTTC.

This clone has just a few counts. The rearrangement joins TRBV6-1 to TRBJ2-1; D gene unclear. The CDR3 consists of 15 residues. V lost 2 bases and J lost 2, with 10 bases in between. Germline V gene sequence: CDR1 MNHNS, CDR2 SASEGT. The CDR3 sequence: CASSEKPAAYNEQFF. In DNA form, the CDR3 reads TGTGCCAGCAGTGAAAAACCCGCGGCCTACAATGAGCAGTTCTTC.

Ten or more counts support this clone. The chain combines TRBV7-9 with TRBJ1-2; 8 nucleotides match TRBD1. The germline gives CDR1 SEHNR, CDR2 FQNEAQ (reference sequence). This CDR3 has 14 amino acids. V dropped 5 bases and J dropped 8; count of bases not matched to a gene: 10. DNA for the CDR3: TGTGCCAGCAGCCCCTCCACAGGGGGAGTCGGCTACACCTTC. It encodes CASSPSTGGVGYTF.

The table lists this clone with many counts. The chain combines TRBV7-7 with TRBJ2-2; the D gene could be TRBD1 or TRBD2 (6 bases each). The CDR3 covers 16 residues. Germline CDR1 and CDR2: SSHAT and FNYEAQ (reference sequence). The V end was cut by 3 bases, the J end by 6 bases, with 17 bases between. CDR3 loop: CASSFGEGGAAGELFF. The CDR3 nucleotides are TGTGCCAGCAGCTTCGGTGAGGGGGGCGCCGCCGGGGAGCTGTTTTTT. Full variable domain (outside the CDR3, taken from reference TRBV7-7 and TRBJ2-2): GAGVSQSPRYKVTKRGQDVTLRCDPISSHATLYWYQQALGQGPEFLTYFNYEAQPDKSGLPSDRFSAERPEGSISTLTIQRTEQRDSAMYRCASSFGEGGAAGELFFGEGSRLTVL.

This CDR3 is CASRRGASFNEQYF. The CDR3 DNA reads TGTGCCAGCCGCCGAGGGGCTAGCTTCAACGAGCAGTACTTC. This chain uses TRBV28 with TRBJ2-7; D may correspond to TRBD1 or TRBD2 (5 bases each). This CDR3 is 14 amino acids long. Germline CDR1 and CDR2: MDHEN and SYDVKM. Trimming left V 8 bases short and J 5 bases short, with 19 bases between.

This clone is categorized as medium-sized. The V gene is TRBV6-2 or TRBV6-3, the J gene TRBJ2-7; 8 nucleotides align to TRBD1. The CDR3 totals 12 residues. V gave up 6 bases and J gave up 7 bases; unmatched junction bases: 5. Germline lookup yields CDR1 MNHEY and CDR2 SVGEGT. CDR3 in DNA: TGTGCCAGCAGGGACAGGGTAGGAGAGCAGTACTTC. It translates to CASRDRVGEQYF.